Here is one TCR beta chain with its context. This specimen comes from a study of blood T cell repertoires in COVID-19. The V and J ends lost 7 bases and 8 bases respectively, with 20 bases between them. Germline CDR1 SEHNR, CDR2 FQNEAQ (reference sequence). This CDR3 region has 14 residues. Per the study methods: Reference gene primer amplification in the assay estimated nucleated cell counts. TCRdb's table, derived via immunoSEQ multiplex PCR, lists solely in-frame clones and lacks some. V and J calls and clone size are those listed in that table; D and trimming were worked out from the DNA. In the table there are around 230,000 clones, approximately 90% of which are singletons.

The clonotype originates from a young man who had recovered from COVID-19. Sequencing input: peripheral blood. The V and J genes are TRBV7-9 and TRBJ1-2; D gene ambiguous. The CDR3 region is CASTSLASEGGYTF. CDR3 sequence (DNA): TGTGCCAGCACCAGTCTCGCATCGGAGGGCGGCTACACCTTC.